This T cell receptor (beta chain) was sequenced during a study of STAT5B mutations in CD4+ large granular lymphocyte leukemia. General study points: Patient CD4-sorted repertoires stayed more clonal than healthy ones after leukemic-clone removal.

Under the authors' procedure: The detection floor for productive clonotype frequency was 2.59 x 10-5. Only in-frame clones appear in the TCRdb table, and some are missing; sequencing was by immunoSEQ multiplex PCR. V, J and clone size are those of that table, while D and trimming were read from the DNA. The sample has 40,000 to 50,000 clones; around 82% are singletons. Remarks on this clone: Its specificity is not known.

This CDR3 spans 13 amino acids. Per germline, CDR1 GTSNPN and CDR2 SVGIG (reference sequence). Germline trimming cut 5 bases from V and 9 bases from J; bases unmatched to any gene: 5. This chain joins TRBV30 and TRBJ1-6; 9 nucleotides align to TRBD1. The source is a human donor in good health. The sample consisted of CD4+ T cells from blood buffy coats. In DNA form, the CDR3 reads TGTGCCTGGGAACCGGGACAGGGTTCACCCCTCCACTTT. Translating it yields CAWEPGQGSPLHF. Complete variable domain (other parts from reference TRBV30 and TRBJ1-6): SQTIHQWPATLVQPVGSPLSLECTVEGTSNPNLYWYRQAAGRGLQLLFYSVGIGQISSEVPQNLSASRPQDRQFILSSKKLLLSDSGFYLCAWEPGQGSPLHFGNGTRLTVT.